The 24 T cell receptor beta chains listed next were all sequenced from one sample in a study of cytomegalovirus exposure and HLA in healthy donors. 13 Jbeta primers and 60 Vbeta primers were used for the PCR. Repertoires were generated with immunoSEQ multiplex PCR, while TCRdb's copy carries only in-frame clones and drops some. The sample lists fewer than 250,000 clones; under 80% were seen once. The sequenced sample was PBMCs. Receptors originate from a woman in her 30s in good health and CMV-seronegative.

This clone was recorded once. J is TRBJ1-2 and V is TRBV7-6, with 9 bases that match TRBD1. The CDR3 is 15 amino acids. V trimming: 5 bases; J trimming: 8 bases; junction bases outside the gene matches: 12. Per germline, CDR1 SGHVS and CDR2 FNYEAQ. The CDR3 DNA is TGTGCCAGCAGCCCATCCGAACAGGGGGCGCGAGGCTACACCTTC. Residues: CASSPSEQGARGYTF.

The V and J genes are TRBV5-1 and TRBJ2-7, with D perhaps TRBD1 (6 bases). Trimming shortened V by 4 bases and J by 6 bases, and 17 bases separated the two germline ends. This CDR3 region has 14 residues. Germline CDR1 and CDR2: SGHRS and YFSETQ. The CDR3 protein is CASSRVGATAEQYF. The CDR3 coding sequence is TGCGCCAGCAGCAGAGTGGGGGCGACGGCCGAGCAGTACTTC.

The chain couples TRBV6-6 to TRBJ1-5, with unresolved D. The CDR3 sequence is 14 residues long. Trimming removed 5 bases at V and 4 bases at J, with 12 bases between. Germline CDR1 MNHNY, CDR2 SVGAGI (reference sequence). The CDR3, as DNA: TGTGCCAGCAGTGCAGACTTACCGAATCAGCCCCAGCATTTT. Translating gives CASSADLPNQPQHF.

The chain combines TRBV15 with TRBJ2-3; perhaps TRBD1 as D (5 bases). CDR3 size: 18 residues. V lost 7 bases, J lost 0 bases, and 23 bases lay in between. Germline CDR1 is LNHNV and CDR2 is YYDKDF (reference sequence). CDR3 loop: CATMDMKNAPFSTDTQYF. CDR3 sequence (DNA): TGTGCCACCATGGACATGAAAAACGCCCCGTTTAGCACAGATACGCAGTATTTT.

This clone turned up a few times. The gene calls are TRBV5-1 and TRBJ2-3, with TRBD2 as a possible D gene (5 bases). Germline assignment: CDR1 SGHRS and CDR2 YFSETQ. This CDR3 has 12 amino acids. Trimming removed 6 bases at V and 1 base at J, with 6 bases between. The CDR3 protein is CASKEGTDTQYF. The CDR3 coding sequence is TGCGCCAGCAAGGAGGGCACAGATACGCAGTATTTT.

CDR3 loop: CASSRTIPTGELFF. CDR3 nucleotide sequence: TGTGCCAGCAGCAGGACTATCCCCACCGGGGAGCTGTTTTTT. This sequence joins TRBV5-8 and TRBJ2-2; possible D gene TRBD2, 6 bases. Between the trimmed V and J ends, which lost 4 bases and 4 bases, there was a span of 11 bases. The germline gives CDR1 SGHTS, CDR2 YDEGEE. CDR3 size: 14 residues. The full variable domain, rest sourced from reference TRBV5-8 and TRBJ2-2, is EAGVTQSPTHLIKTRGQQATLRCSPISGHTSVYWYQQALGLGLQFLLWYDEGEERNRGNFPPRFSGRQFPNYSSELNVNALELEDSALYLCASSRTIPTGELFFGEGSRLTVL.

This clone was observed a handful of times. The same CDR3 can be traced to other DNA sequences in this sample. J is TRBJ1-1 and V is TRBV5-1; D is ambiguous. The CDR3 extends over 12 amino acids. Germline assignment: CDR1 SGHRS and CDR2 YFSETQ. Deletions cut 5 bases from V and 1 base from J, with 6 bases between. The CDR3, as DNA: TGCGCCAGCAGTTACGGGAACACTGAAGCTTTCTTT. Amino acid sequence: CASSYGNTEAFF.

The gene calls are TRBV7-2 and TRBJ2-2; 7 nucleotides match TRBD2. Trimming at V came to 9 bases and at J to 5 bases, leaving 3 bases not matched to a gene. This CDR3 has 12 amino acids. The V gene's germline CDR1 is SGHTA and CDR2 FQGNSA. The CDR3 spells CARRGGTGELFF. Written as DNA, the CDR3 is TGTGCCAGGAGGGGAGGGACCGGGGAGCTGTTTTTT.

CDR3 nucleotide sequence: TGCGCCAGCAGCTTCAATACCGGGACAGGGGGCATGTATTTT. This encodes CASSFNTGTGGMYF. J is TRBJ2-3 and V is TRBV5-1, with TRBD1 matching 12 bases. V was clipped by 2 bases and J by 14 bases; unmatched bases: 9. Germline CDR1 and CDR2: SGHRS and YFSETQ. CDR3 length: 14 amino acids.

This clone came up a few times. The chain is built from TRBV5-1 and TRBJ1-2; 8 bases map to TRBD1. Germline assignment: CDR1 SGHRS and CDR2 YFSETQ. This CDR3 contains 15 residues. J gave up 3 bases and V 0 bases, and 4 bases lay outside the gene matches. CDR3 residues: CASSLVGQGDYGYTF. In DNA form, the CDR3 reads TGCGCCAGCAGCTTGGTAGGACAGGGAGACTATGGCTACACCTTC.

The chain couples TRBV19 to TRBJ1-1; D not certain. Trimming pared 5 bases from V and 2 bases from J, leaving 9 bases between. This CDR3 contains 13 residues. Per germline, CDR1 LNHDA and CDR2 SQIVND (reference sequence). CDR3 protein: CASSRRSNTEAFF. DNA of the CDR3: TGTGCCAGTAGTCGGCGGTCTAACACTGAAGCTTTCTTT.

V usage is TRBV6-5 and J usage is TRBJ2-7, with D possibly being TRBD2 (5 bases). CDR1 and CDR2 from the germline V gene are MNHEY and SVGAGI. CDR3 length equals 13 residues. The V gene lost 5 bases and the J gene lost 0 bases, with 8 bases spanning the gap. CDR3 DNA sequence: TGTGCCAGCAGTGTCCGGGGCTCCTACGAGCAGTACTTC. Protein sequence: CASSVRGSYEQYF.

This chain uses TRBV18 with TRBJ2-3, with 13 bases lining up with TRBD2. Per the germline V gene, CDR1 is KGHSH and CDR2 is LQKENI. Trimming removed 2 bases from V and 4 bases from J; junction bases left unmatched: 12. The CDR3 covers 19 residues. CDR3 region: CASSPFPPTSGRASDTQYF. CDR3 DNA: TGTGCCAGCTCACCATTCCCCCCAACTAGCGGGAGGGCCTCAGATACGCAGTATTTT.

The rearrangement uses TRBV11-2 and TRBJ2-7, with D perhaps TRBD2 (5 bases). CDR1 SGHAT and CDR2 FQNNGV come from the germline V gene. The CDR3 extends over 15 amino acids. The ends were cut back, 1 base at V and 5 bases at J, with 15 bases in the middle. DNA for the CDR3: TGTGCCAGCAGCTTAGTACGGGGAGATCTTCACGAGCAGTACTTC. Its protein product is CASSLVRGDLHEQYF.

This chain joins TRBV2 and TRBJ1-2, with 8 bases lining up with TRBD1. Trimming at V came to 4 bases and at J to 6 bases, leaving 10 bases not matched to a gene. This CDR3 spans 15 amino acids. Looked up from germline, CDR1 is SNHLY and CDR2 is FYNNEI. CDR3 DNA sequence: TGTGCCAGCAGTGGAACAGGGGGAATTTCGGATGGCTACACCTTC. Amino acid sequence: CASSGTGGISDGYTF. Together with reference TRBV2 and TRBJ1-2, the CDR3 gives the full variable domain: EPEVTQTPSHQVTQMGQEVILRCVPISNHLYFYWYRQILGQKVEFLVSFYNNEISEKSEIFDDQFSVERPDGSNFTLKIRSTKLEDSAMYFCASSGTGGISDGYTFGSGTRLTVV.

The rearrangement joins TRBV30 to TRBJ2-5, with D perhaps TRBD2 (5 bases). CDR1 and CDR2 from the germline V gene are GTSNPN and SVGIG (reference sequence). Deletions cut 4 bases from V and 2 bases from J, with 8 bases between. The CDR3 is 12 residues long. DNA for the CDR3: TGTGCCTGGAATTCGGGGCAAGAGACCCAGTACTTC. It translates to CAWNSGQETQYF.

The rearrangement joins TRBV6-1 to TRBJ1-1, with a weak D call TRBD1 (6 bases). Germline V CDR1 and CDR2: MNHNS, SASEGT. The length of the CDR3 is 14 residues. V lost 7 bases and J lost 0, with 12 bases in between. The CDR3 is CASKIQGMNTEAFF. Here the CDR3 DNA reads TGTGCCAGCAAGATACAGGGAATGAACACTGAAGCTTTCTTT.

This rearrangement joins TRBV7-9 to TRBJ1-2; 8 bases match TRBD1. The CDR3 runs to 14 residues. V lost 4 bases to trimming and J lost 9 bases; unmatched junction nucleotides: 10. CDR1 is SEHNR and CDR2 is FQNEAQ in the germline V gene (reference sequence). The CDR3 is CASSWDRPESRYTF. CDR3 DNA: TGTGCCAGCAGCTGGGACAGGCCCGAGTCGCGCTACACCTTC. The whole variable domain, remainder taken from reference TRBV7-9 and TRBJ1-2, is DTGVSQNPRHKITKRGQNVTFRCDPISEHNRLYWYRQTLGQGPEFLTYFQNEAQLEKSRLLSDRFSAERPKGSFSTLEIQRTEQGDSAMYLCASSWDRPESRYTFGSGTRLTVV.

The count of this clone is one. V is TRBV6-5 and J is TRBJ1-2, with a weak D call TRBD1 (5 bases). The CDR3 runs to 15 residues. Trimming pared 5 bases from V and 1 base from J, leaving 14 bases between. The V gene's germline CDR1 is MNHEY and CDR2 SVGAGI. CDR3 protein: CASSPGFGNNYGYTF. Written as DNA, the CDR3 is TGTGCCAGCAGTCCAGGGTTTGGGAATAACTATGGCTACACCTTC.

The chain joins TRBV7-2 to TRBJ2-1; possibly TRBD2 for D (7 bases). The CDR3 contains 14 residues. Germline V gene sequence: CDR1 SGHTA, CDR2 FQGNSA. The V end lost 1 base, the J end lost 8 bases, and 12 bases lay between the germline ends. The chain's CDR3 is CASSLEAGADEQFF. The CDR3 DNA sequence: TGTGCCAGCAGCTTAGAGGCGGGGGCGGATGAGCAGTTCTTC.

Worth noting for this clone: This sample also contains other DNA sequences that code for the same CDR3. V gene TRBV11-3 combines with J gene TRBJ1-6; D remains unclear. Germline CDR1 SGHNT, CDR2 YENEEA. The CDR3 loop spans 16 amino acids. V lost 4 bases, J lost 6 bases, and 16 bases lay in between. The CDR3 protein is CASSSSPQRFNSPLHF. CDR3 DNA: TGTGCCAGCAGCTCCTCTCCCCAGAGGTTTAATTCACCCCTCCACTTT.

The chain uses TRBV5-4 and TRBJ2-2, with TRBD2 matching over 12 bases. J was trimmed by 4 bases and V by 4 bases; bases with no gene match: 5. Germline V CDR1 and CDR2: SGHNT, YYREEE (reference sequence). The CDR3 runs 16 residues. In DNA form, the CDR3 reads TGTGCCAGCAGCAAACTGACTAGCGGGGGCACCGGGGAGCTGTTTTTT. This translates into CASSKLTSGGTGELFF.

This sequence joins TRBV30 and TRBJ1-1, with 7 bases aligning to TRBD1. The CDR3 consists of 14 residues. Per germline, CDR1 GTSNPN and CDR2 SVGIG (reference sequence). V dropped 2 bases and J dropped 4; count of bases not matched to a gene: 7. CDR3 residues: CAWSKGAVSTEAFF. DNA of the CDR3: TGTGCCTGGAGTAAGGGGGCGGTGAGCACTGAAGCTTTCTTT.

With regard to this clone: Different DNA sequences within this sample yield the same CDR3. This chain's CDR3 is CASSLGRLNTEAFF. The CDR3 DNA follows: TGTGCCAGCAGCTTAGGGCGGCTGAACACTGAAGCTTTCTTT. The chain combines TRBV7-9 with TRBJ1-1; D uncertain. The CDR3 loop spans 14 amino acids. Trimming pared 1 base from V and 0 bases from J, leaving 6 bases between. Germline loops: CDR1 SEHNR, CDR2 FQNEAQ (reference sequence).